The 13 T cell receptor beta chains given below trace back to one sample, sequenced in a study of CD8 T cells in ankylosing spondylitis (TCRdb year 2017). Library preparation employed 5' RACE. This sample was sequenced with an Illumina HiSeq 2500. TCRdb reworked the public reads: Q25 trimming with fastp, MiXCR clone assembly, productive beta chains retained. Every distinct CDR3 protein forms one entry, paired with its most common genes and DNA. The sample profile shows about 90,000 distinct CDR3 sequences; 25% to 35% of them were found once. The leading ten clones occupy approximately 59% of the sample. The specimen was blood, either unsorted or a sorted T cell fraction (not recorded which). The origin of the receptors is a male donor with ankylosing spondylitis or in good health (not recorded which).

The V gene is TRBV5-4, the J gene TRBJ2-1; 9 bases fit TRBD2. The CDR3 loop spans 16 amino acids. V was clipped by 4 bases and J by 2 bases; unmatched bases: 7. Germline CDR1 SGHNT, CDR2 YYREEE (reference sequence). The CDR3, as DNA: TGTGCCAGCAGCGCACTTAGCGGGAGAACCTACAATGAGCAGTTCTTC. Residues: CASSALSGRTYNEQFF.

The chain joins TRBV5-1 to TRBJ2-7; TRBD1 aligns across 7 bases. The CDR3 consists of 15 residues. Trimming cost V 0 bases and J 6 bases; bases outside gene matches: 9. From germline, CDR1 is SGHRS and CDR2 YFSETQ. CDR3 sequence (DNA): TGCGCCAGCAGCTTGGCGCCAAGCACAGGGGCCGAGCAGTACTTC. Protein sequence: CASSLAPSTGAEQYF. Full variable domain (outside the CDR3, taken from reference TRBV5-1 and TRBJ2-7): KAGVTQTPRYLIKTRGQQVTLSCSPISGHRSVSWYQQTPGQGLQFLFEYFSETQRNKGNFPGRFSGRQFSNSRSEMNVSTLELGDSALYLCASSLAPSTGAEQYFGPGTRLTVT.

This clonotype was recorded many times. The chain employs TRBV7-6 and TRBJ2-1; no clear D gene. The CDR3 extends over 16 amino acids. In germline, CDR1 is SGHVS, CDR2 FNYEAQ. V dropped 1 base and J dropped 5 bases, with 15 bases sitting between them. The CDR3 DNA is TGTGCCAGCAGCTTAGATCGGTATAGGGCAGACAATGAGCAGTTCTTC. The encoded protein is CASSLDRYRADNEQFF.

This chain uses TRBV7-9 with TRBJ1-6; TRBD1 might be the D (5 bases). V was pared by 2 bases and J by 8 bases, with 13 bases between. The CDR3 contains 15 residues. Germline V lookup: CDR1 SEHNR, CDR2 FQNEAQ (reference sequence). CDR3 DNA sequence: TGTGCCAGCAGCTTACACAGCCTCAGGGATTCACCCCTCCACTTT. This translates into CASSLHSLRDSPLHF.

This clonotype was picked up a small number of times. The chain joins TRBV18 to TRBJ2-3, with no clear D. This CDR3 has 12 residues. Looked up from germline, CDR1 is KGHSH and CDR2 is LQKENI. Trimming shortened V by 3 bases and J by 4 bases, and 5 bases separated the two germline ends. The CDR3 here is CASSPESDTQYF. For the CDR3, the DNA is TGTGCCAGCTCACCGGAGTCAGATACGCAGTATTTT.

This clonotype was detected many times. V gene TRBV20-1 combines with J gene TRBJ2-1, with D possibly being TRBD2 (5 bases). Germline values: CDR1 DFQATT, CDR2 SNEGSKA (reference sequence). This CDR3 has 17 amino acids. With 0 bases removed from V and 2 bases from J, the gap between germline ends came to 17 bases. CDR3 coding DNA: TGCAGTGCTAGAGATCAAGGACTCTACGGCCCCTACAATGAGCAGTTCTTC. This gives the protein CSARDQGLYGPYNEQFF.

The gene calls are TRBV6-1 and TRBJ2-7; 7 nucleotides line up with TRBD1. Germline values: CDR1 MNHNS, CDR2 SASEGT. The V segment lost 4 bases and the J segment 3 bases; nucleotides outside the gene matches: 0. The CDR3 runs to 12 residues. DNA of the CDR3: TGTGCCAGCAGTGGGGACAGCTACGAGCAGTACTTC. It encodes CASSGDSYEQYF.

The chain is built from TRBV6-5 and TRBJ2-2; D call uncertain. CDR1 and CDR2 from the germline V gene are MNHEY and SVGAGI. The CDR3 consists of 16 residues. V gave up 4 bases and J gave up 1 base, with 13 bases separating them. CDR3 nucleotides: TGTGCCAGCAGTTGGCCGAGAGGTGGGAACACCGGGGAGCTGTTTTTT. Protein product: CASSWPRGGNTGELFF.

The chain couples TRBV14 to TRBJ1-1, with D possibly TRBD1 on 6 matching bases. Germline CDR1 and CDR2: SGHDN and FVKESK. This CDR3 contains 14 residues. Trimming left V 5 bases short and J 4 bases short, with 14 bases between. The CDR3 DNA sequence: TGTGCCAGCAGCTTAATACGGGGGGCCACTGAAGCTTTCTTT. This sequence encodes CASSLIRGATEAFF.

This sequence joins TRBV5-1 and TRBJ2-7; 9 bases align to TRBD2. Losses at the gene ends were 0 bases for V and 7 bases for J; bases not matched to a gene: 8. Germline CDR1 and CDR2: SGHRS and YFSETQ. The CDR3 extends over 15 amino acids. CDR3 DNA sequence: TGCGCCAGCAGCTTGGGGGGTAGCGGGAGTGATGAGCAGTACTTC. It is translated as CASSLGGSGSDEQYF.

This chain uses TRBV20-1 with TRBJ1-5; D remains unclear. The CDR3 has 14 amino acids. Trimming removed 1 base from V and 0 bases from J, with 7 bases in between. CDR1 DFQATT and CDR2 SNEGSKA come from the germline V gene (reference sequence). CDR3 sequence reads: CSARGQYSNQPQHF. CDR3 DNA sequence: TGCAGTGCTAGAGGCCAGTATAGCAATCAGCCCCAGCATTTT.

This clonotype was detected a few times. CDR3 amino acids: CASSPTAGSYEQYF. The CDR3 nucleotides read TGCGCCAGCAGCCCAACTGCAGGGTCCTACGAGCAGTACTTC. The chain has TRBV5-1 and TRBJ2-7, with D possibly being TRBD1 (5 bases). V lost 4 bases to trimming and J lost 1 base, with 12 bases between them. This CDR3 is 14 amino acids long. Germline CDR1 is SGHRS and CDR2 is YFSETQ.

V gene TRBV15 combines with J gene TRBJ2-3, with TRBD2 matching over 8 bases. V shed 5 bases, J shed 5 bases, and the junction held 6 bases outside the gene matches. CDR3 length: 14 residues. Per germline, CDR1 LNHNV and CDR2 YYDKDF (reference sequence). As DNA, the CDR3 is TGTGCCACCAGCTTTAGCGGGACGGGAGATACGCAGTATTTT. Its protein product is CATSFSGTGDTQYF.